The 29 T cell receptor beta chains listed next were all sequenced from one sample in a study of blood T cell repertoires in COVID-19. The method was immunoSEQ multiplex PCR; TCRdb's version includes in-frame clones alone and lacks a portion of them. The sample yields hundreds of thousands of clones, around 84% seen once. Material: PBMCs or T cells enriched from blood (not recorded which). These receptor sequences come from a man in his forties or fifties who had recovered from COVID-19.

The chain joins TRBV7-2 to TRBJ2-1; TRBD1 matches 7 bases. The CDR3 has 15 amino acids. Per the germline V gene, CDR1 is SGHTA and CDR2 is FQGNSA. J lost 3 bases, V lost 1 base, and 3 bases had no gene match. In DNA, the CDR3 is TGTGCCAGCAGCTTAGGAGGGGGCGGCTACAATGAGCAGTTCTTC. It translates to CASSLGGGGYNEQFF.

The V call is TRBV19, the J call TRBJ2-3; no reliable D call. The CDR3 loop spans 11 amino acids. V was clipped by 3 bases and J by 6 bases, with 4 bases between them. Germline assignment: CDR1 LNHDA and CDR2 SQIVND (reference sequence). The CDR3 DNA is TGTGCCAGTAGTATTTCGGATACGCAGTATTTT. This gives the protein CASSISDTQYF.

The chain carries TRBV12-3 or TRBV12-4 and TRBJ2-5; D is possibly TRBD2 (5 bases). The CDR3 covers 11 residues. Trimming left V 6 bases short and J 5 bases short, with 7 bases between. The CDR3 region has the DNA TGTGCCAGCAGGAGGAGGGAGACCCAGTACTTC. Amino acids: CASRRRETQYF.

V gene TRBV12-5 combines with J gene TRBJ2-7; 10 nucleotides align to TRBD1. The CDR3 spans 14 residues. J lost 4 bases, V lost 4 bases, and 4 bases had no gene match. Germline-derived CDR1 and CDR2 are LGHNT and FRNRAP. The CDR3 DNA sequence: TGTGCTAGTGGTTGTAGGGACAGGGGTTACGAGCAGTACTTC. Translating it yields CASGCRDRGYEQYF.

The chain is built from TRBV4-1 and TRBJ1-2; 8 bases align to TRBD1. Trimming removed 3 bases from V and 0 bases from J; junction bases left unmatched: 3. Germline values: CDR1 MGHRA, CDR2 YSYEKL. The CDR3 covers 15 residues. The CDR3 coding sequence is TGCGCCAGCAGCCATGGACAGGGACCTAACTATGGCTACACCTTC. Translating gives CASSHGQGPNYGYTF.

V and J are TRBV2 and TRBJ2-5; 8 bases map to TRBD2. Germline CDR1 and CDR2: SNHLY and FYNNEI. The trim removed 1 base at V and 4 bases at J, leaving 8 bases unmatched. CDR3 length equals 16 residues. The CDR3: CASSEGGLVERETQYF. The CDR3 DNA sequence: TGTGCCAGCAGTGAAGGGGGACTAGTCGAGCGAGAGACCCAGTACTTC. The full variable domain, with the rest looked up from reference TRBV2 and TRBJ2-5, is EPEVTQTPSHQVTQMGQEVILRCVPISNHLYFYWYRQILGQKVEFLVSFYNNEISEKSEIFDDQFSVERPDGSNFTLKIRSTKLEDSAMYFCASSEGGLVERETQYFGPGTRLLVL.

The J gene is TRBJ2-5, the V gene TRBV5-1; 8 positions agree with TRBD2. The V gene's germline CDR1 is SGHRS and CDR2 YFSETQ. The junction had 8 bases not matched to a gene; V was cut back by 1 base and J by 0 bases. This CDR3 has 17 residues. CDR3 DNA sequence: TGCGCCAGCAGCTTGTACCGTAGCGGGATAAACCAAGAGACCCAGTACTTC. This encodes CASSLYRSGINQETQYF.

This chain connects TRBV9 to TRBJ2-3; 12 bases align to TRBD2. Germline CDR1 is SGDLS and CDR2 is YYNGEE. V shed 2 bases, J shed 3 bases, and the junction held 19 bases outside the gene matches. The CDR3 spans 21 residues. The DNA for the CDR3 is TGTGCCAGCAGCGTTCCCCCCGTGACTAGCGGGAGAACCATCTTTACAGATACGCAGTATTTT. This gives the protein CASSVPPVTSGRTIFTDTQYF.

This clone showed up just a few times. V is TRBV18 and J is TRBJ2-7, with TRBD1 identical over 7 bases. The germline V gene has CDR1 KGHSH and CDR2 LQKENI. The V and J ends lost 3 bases and 5 bases, in that order; junction bases with no gene match: 7. The CDR3 totals 14 residues. The CDR3 reads CASSPANRGDEQYF. CDR3 sequence (DNA): TGTGCCAGCTCACCGGCGAACAGGGGCGACGAGCAGTACTTC.

The rearrangement uses TRBV4-3 and TRBJ2-4, with D perhaps matching TRBD1 (6 bases). This CDR3 region has 13 residues. V lost 4 bases, J lost 6 bases, and 10 bases lay in between. The germline V gene encodes CDR1 LGHNA and CDR2 YSLEER. The CDR3 protein is CASSPAGANIQYF. The CDR3 nucleotides read TGCGCCAGCAGCCCCGCAGGGGCAAACATTCAGTACTTC.

Comment on this clone: Other DNA sequences in the same sample also yield this CDR3. The gene calls are TRBV5-1 and TRBJ1-5; D gene unclear. Per the germline V gene, CDR1 is SGHRS and CDR2 is YFSETQ. This CDR3 has 13 residues. Deletions cut 0 bases from V and 6 bases from J, with 7 bases between. The CDR3 sequence: CASSLEGGQPQHF. The CDR3 DNA reads TGCGCCAGCAGCTTGGAAGGCGGTCAGCCCCAGCATTTT.

V is TRBV3-1 (or the pseudogene TRBV3-2) and J is TRBJ2-1; D uncertain. The CDR3 has 12 residues. V was shortened by 0 bases and J by 10 bases, with 7 bases between the two germline ends. CDR1 LGHDT and CDR2 YNNKEL come from the germline V gene (reference sequence). The CDR3 spells CASSQEASEQFF. The CDR3 nucleotides are TGTGCCAGCAGCCAAGAAGCGTCGGAGCAGTTCTTC.

This clone was found a few times. The chain employs TRBV14 and TRBJ1-3, with D possibly matching TRBD1 (5 bases). The germline V gene encodes CDR1 SGHDN and CDR2 FVKESK. V dropped 1 base and J dropped 9 bases, with 10 bases sitting between them. The CDR3 sequence is 13 residues long. The CDR3 region is CASSQVTGLTIYF. The CDR3 DNA sequence: TGTGCCAGCAGCCAAGTGACGGGACTCACCATATATTTT. The variable domain in full, with the rest retrieved from reference TRBV14 and TRBJ1-3, is EAGVTQFPSHSVIEKGQTVTLRCDPISGHDNLYWYRRVMGKEIKFLLHFVKESKQDESGMPNNRFLAERTGGTYSTLKVQPAELEDSGVYFCASSQVTGLTIYFGEGSWLTVV.

This chain connects TRBV6-2 or TRBV6-3 to TRBJ2-3; 7 bases are shared with TRBD1. Losses at the gene ends were 5 bases for V and 0 bases for J; bases not matched to a gene: 5. This CDR3 is 15 amino acids long. The germline V gene has CDR1 MNHEY and CDR2 SVGEGT. The CDR3 sequence is CASSKGTASTDTQYF. The CDR3 DNA reads as TGTGCCAGCAGTAAGGGGACAGCCAGCACAGATACGCAGTATTTT.

This chain links TRBV29-1 with TRBJ2-7, with 7 bases aligning to TRBD2. Germline CDR1 reads SQVTM; CDR2 reads ANQGSEA. Trimming took 2 bases from V and 1 from J; bases not matched to a gene: 5. The CDR3 loop spans 14 amino acids. The CDR3 region has the DNA TGCAGCGTTGAACTCCAGCGGGGATCCTACGAGCAGTACTTC. It yields the protein CSVELQRGSYEQYF.

The chain couples TRBV4-2 to TRBJ2-3; 8 nucleotides align to TRBD2. The germline CDR1 and CDR2 sequences are LGHNA and YNFKEQ. CDR3 length: 17 amino acids. Trimming at V came to 0 bases and at J to 2 bases, leaving 7 bases not matched to a gene. The CDR3 sequence: CASSQELAGRFTDTQYF. The CDR3 bases are TGTGCCAGCAGCCAAGAATTAGCGGGACGATTCACAGATACGCAGTATTTT.

The J gene is TRBJ2-3, the V gene TRBV20-1; unclear D gene. The CDR3 covers 11 residues. From germline, CDR1 is DFQATT and CDR2 SNEGSKA (reference sequence). V was trimmed by 5 bases and J by 5 bases, leaving 8 bases between them. The CDR3 coding sequence is TGCAGTGCTCCTCTGTTAGATACGCAGTATTTT. It encodes CSAPLLDTQYF.

The chain recombines TRBV27 with TRBJ2-1; 9 bases map to TRBD2. The germline V gene has CDR1 MNHEY and CDR2 SMNVEV (reference sequence). The V and J ends lost 7 bases and 11 bases, in that order; junction bases with no gene match: 15. CDR3 length: 15 amino acids. CDR3 nucleotides: TGTGCCAGCACCCTGGGGTCTAGCGGGACCCATAAGCAGTTCTTC. Encoded protein: CASTLGSSGTHKQFF.

This chain uses TRBV4-3 with TRBJ2-7; a possible D gene is TRBD2 (7 bases). Germline V gives CDR1 LGHNA, CDR2 YSLEER. The CDR3 runs 19 residues. Deletions cut 3 bases from V and 4 bases from J, with 28 bases between. DNA of the CDR3: TGCGCCAGCAGCCAGTCCCATCTTGCGGGGGCGGTTTTTGAGTACGAGCAGTACTTC. Translated, it gives CASSQSHLAGAVFEYEQYF.

V is TRBV19 and J is TRBJ2-3, with D maybe TRBD2 (6 bases). This CDR3 contains 15 residues. The V end lost 3 bases, the J end lost 5 bases, and 15 bases lay between the germline ends. Per the germline V gene, CDR1 is LNHDA and CDR2 is SQIVND (reference sequence). This CDR3 reads CASSIGTRLGDTQYF. DNA of the CDR3: TGTGCCAGTAGTATCGGGACGCGACTAGGAGATACGCAGTATTTT.

Regarding this clone: Other DNA variants within this sample encode the same CDR3. This sequence joins TRBV30 and TRBJ1-5; 7 positions match TRBD1. The V segment lost 0 bases and the J segment 4 bases; nucleotides outside the gene matches: 0. The CDR3 length is 13 residues. Germline V CDR1 and CDR2: GTSNPN, SVGIG (reference sequence). The CDR3 loop is CAWSVQGNQPQHF. The CDR3 DNA reads as TGTGCCTGGAGTGTACAGGGGAATCAGCCCCAGCATTTT.

The chain has TRBV12-3 or TRBV12-4 and TRBJ2-1, with D possibly TRBD2 on 5 matching bases. CDR3 length: 13 amino acids. The V end was cut by 8 bases, the J end by 9 bases, with 17 bases between. The CDR3 protein is CASRRLPEGEQFF. The CDR3 DNA sequence: TGTGCCAGCCGGAGACTTCCTGAGGGTGAGCAGTTCTTC.

This clone has just one count. V and J are TRBV5-1 and TRBJ2-7, with D maybe TRBD1 (6 bases). V was shortened by 4 bases and J by 3 bases, with 11 bases between the two germline ends. The CDR3 has 13 residues. CDR1 and CDR2 from the germline V gene are SGHRS and YFSETQ. For the CDR3, the DNA is TGCGCCAGCAGCAGGGACAAATTCTACGAGCAGTACTTC. Translated, it gives CASSRDKFYEQYF.

The chain combines TRBV9 with TRBJ1-1; the D is unclear. Per the germline V gene, CDR1 is SGDLS and CDR2 is YYNGEE. The V end lost 4 bases, the J end lost 5 bases, and 15 bases lay between the germline ends. The CDR3 has 14 amino acids. The CDR3 nucleotides read TGTGCCAGCAGCTCCCGCCCGGAGGGTACTGAAGCTTTCTTT. This sequence encodes CASSSRPEGTEAFF.

The J gene is TRBJ1-5, the V gene TRBV5-1, with D unclear. V dropped 0 bases and J dropped 3 bases, with 10 bases sitting between them. This CDR3 has 15 amino acids. Per the germline V gene, CDR1 is SGHRS and CDR2 is YFSETQ. The CDR3 sequence is CASSLDGQPNQPQHF. CDR3 nucleotide sequence: TGCGCCAGCAGCTTGGATGGGCAGCCCAATCAGCCCCAGCATTTT.

The chain is built from TRBV23-1 and TRBJ1-4; 7 bases map to TRBD1. TRBV23-1 has ORF status, its function being uncertain. Unmatched junction bases numbered 8, after V lost 0 bases and J lost 4 bases. There are 17 residues in the CDR3. The CDR3 sequence: CASSQSEETGYNEKLFF. CDR3 bases: TGCGCCAGCAGTCAATCAGAGGAGACAGGGTATAATGAAAAACTGTTTTTT.

The V call is TRBV2, the J call TRBJ1-1; 8 nucleotides agree with TRBD1. The V gene's germline CDR1 is SNHLY and CDR2 FYNNEI. The V gene end was trimmed by 8 bases and the J gene end by 9 bases; junction bases not matched to a gene: 11. This CDR3 has 13 residues. This CDR3 is CASQRTGKSKAFF. CDR3 nucleotides: TGTGCCAGCCAACGGACAGGGAAGTCTAAAGCTTTCTTT.

The rearrangement uses TRBV2 and TRBJ2-4; D might be TRBD1 (7 bases). This CDR3 contains 14 residues. V gave up 8 bases and J gave up 8 bases, with 19 bases separating them. Per germline, CDR1 SNHLY and CDR2 FYNNEI. CDR3 nucleotide sequence: TGTGCCAGCCGCCTTAGGGGGGACAGTCACATTCAGTACTTC. Translating it yields CASRLRGDSHIQYF.

This clone was observed once. This chain uses TRBV11-1 with TRBJ2-1; no definite D call. CDR1 SGHAT and CDR2 FQDESV come from the germline V gene (reference sequence). The CDR3 runs 15 residues. With 0 bases removed from V and 9 bases from J, the gap between germline ends came to 15 bases. The CDR3 spells CASSLARSALLEQFF. The DNA for the CDR3 is TGTGCCAGCAGCTTAGCGAGGTCAGCACTTCTTGAGCAGTTCTTC.